This TCR beta chain was profiled in a study of CD8 T cell repertoires and HIV-1 epitope variants. Study-wide background: Separate wells received one of Twenty-five Gag or Nef variant peptides. Control wells had CMV/EBV/flu peptides, negative Ebola AY9, or no peptide.

Study observations and caveats: Most of the nine antigen-specific clonotypes appeared cross-reactive to autologous or escape variants.

Here immunoSEQ multiplex PCR was the method, and the copy in TCRdb shows in-frame clones only, minus some. The table lists several thousand clones, roughly 65% of them singletons. About this clone: Antigen: not known.

CDR3 length: 15 amino acids. Trimming took off 0 bases at V and 7 bases at J, with 13 bases between the two ends. CDR1 is SGHAT, CDR2 FQDESV, per germline (reference sequence). The sample consisted of cultured CD8+ T cells derived from PBMCs. The chain combines TRBV11-1 with TRBJ2-1, with D perhaps matching TRBD2 (6 bases). The receptor comes from a male donor with HIV. The CDR3 DNA follows: TGTGCCAGCAGCTTAGCTAGGCTAGCGAGGAATGAGCAGTTCTTC. As protein: CASSLARLARNEQFF.